One sample yielded the 13 T cell receptor beta chains listed below, sequenced in a study. TCRdb processed the RT-PCR reads anew with MiXCR; each CDR3 protein has one entry. The sample has about 700,000 distinct CDR3 sequences, approximately 15% seen once. The sequencing sample was made of memory CD4+ T cells from blood. The receptors derive from a female donor in good health, serving as a healthy control.

This clonotype has more than one count but fewer than ten. CDR3 protein: CASTVDRTVSSYTF. In DNA form, the CDR3 reads TGTGCCAGCACCGTGGACAGGACTGTATCTAGCTACACCTTC. The chain combines TRBV5-6 with TRBJ1-2; 7 bases map to TRBD1. V shed 6 bases, J shed 9 bases, and the junction held 14 bases outside the gene matches. The germline CDR1 and CDR2 sequences are SGHDT and YYEEEE. This CDR3 region has 14 residues.

This clonotype was seen only a few times. The DNA for the CDR3 is TGTGCCAGCTCACCCGACTACACCTTC. The encoded protein is CASSPDYTF. This chain connects TRBV18 to TRBJ1-2; D remains ambiguous. CDR1 KGHSH and CDR2 LQKENI come from the germline V gene. This CDR3 has 9 residues. Trimming left V 3 bases short and J 10 bases short, with 3 bases between.

This clonotype was counted between two and nine times. The chain employs TRBV10-3 and TRBJ2-3, with 7 bases fitting TRBD2. This CDR3 contains 14 residues. The ends lost 11 bases at V and 1 base at J; junction bases unmatched: 9. CDR1 is ENHRY and CDR2 is SYGVKD in the germline V gene. The CDR3 DNA is TGTGCCTCGCACCTGGGGGGGGGCACAGATACGCAGTATTTT. It specifies CASHLGGGTDTQYF.

This clonotype was counted many times. The gene calls are TRBV29-1 and TRBJ2-7; D may be TRBD1 or TRBD2 (7 bases each). The CDR3 extends over 13 amino acids. With 4 bases removed from V and 2 bases from J, the gap between germline ends came to 12 bases. The V gene's germline CDR1 is SQVTM and CDR2 ANQGSEA. CDR3 in DNA: TGCAGCGTTGCAGCGGGACAGACCTACGAGCAGTACTTC. Its translation is CSVAAGQTYEQYF.

This clonotype appeared many times. V gene TRBV7-3 combines with J gene TRBJ2-1; 7 bases agree with TRBD2. This CDR3 comprises 15 residues. Germline-derived CDR1 and CDR2 are SGHTA and FQGTGA. Trimming removed 6 bases from V and 7 bases from J; junction bases left unmatched: 12. CDR3 loop: CASSPRLAGGNEQFF. As DNA, the CDR3 is TGTGCCAGCAGTCCCCGACTAGCCGGGGGGAATGAGCAGTTCTTC.

V is TRBV20-1 and J is TRBJ2-5; a weak D match, TRBD2 (5 bases). The CDR3 runs to 12 residues. V gave up 4 bases and J gave up 0 bases, with 6 bases separating them. Germline CDR1 and CDR2: DFQATT and SNEGSKA (reference sequence). The CDR3 sequence is CSAIGNQETQYF. CDR3 DNA: TGCAGTGCTATCGGGAACCAAGAGACCCAGTACTTC.

This clonotype was seen ten or more times. Compared with germline, one end of the junction differs, possibly owing to a read error. V gene TRBV5-1 combines with J gene TRBJ2-3, with 8 bases matching TRBD1. CDR3 size: 13 residues. Per germline, CDR1 SGHRS and CDR2 YFSETQ. DNA of the CDR3: TGTGCCAGCAGCTTACAGGGGGGAGATACGCAGTATTTT. The encoded protein is CASSLQGGDTQYF. Together with reference TRBV5-1 and TRBJ2-3, the CDR3 gives the full variable domain: KAGVTQTPRYLIKTRGQQVTLSCSPISGHRSVSWYQQTPGQGLQFLFEYFSETQRNKGNFPGRFSGRQFSNSRSEMNVSTLELGDSALYLCASSLQGGDTQYFGPGTRLTVL.

This clonotype was seen many times. This chain uses TRBV5-1 with TRBJ2-7; TRBD1 matches 10 bases. This CDR3 has 13 amino acids. The V gene end was trimmed by 4 bases and the J gene end by 6 bases; junction bases not matched to a gene: 4. Per germline, CDR1 SGHRS and CDR2 YFSETQ. The CDR3 is CASSPGTGAEQYF. The CDR3 region has the DNA TGCGCCAGCAGCCCAGGGACAGGGGCCGAGCAGTACTTC. Filled out from reference TRBV5-1 and TRBJ2-7, the complete variable domain reads KAGVTQTPRYLIKTRGQQVTLSCSPISGHRSVSWYQQTPGQGLQFLFEYFSETQRNKGNFPGRFSGRQFSNSRSEMNVSTLELGDSALYLCASSPGTGAEQYFGPGTRLTVT.

This clonotype was seen many times. This chain links TRBV4-2 with TRBJ1-3, with unresolved D. V gave up 0 bases and J gave up 2 bases, with 14 bases separating them. Germline values: CDR1 LGHNA, CDR2 YNFKEQ. The CDR3 is made up of 17 amino acids. CDR3 in amino acids: CASSQDWGGMAGNTIYF. As DNA, the CDR3 is TGTGCCAGCAGCCAAGATTGGGGAGGGATGGCTGGAAACACCATATATTTT.

The genes are TRBV2 and TRBJ2-3; D not resolved. In germline, CDR1 is SNHLY, CDR2 FYNNEI. V was clipped by 10 bases and J by 6 bases, with 11 bases between them. The CDR3 is 11 residues long. The CDR3 loop is CAIPGEDTQYF. Here the CDR3 DNA reads TGTGCCATCCCGGGTGAGGATACGCAGTATTTT.

The table lists this clonotype with many counts. The chain couples TRBV4-3 to TRBJ2-5, with D maybe TRBD2 (5 bases). V was pared by 4 bases and J by 3 bases, with 15 bases between. Germline CDR1 and CDR2: LGHNA and YSLEER. This CDR3 is built from 15 residues. The CDR3 DNA sequence: TGCGCCAGCAGCCGATCGACCGGGAAAGAAGAGACCCAGTACTTC. It is translated as CASSRSTGKEETQYF.

J is TRBJ1-2 and V is TRBV29-1, with 7 bases fitting TRBD1. The V and J ends lost 1 base and 3 bases, in that order; junction bases with no gene match: 8. Germline V CDR1 and CDR2: SQVTM, ANQGSEA. The CDR3 length is 15 residues. DNA for the CDR3: TGCAGCGTTGAAGGTGGGGACAGACGCTACTATGGCTACACCTTC. Translation gives CSVEGGDRRYYGYTF. The full variable domain, in which reference TRBV29-1 and TRBJ1-2 provide the parts outside the CDR3, is SAVISQKPSRDICQRGTSLTIQCQVDSQVTMMFWYRQQPGQSLTLIATANQGSEATYESGFVIDKFPISRPNLTFSTLTVSNMSPEDSSIYLCSVEGGDRRYYGYTFGSGTRLTVV.

This clonotype was counted many times. The chain employs TRBV12-3 or TRBV12-4 and TRBJ2-7; 10 bases match TRBD1. With V trimmed by 8 bases and J by 4 bases, 5 bases remained unmatched. There are 13 residues in the CDR3. The CDR3 nucleotides read TGTGCCAGCTTGAGGACAGGGGGGTACGAGCAGTACTTC. Protein sequence: CASLRTGGYEQYF.